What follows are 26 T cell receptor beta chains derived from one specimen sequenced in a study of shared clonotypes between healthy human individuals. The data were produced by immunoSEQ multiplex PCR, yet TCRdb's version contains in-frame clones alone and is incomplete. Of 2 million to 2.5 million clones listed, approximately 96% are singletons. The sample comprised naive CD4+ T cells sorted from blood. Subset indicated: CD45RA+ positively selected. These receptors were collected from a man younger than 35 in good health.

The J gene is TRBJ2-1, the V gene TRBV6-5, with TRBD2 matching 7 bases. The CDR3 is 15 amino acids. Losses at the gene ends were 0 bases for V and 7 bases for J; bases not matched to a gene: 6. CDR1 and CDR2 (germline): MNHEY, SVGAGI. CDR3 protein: CASSYSSISGNEQFF. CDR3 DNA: TGTGCCAGCAGTTACTCGAGCATTAGCGGGAATGAGCAGTTCTTC.

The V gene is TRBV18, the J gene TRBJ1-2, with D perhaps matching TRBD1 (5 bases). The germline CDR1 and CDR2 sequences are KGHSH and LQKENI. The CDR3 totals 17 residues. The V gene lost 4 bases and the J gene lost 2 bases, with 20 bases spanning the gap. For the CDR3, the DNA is TGTGCCAGCTCACTAGATACCCCGGGACGGGTAAACTATGGCTACACCTTC. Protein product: CASSLDTPGRVNYGYTF.

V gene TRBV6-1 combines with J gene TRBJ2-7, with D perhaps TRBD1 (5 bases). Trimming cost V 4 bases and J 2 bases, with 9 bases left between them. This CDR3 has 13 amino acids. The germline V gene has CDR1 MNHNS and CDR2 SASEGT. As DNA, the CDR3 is TGTGCCAGCAGTGGCGGACATACCTACGAGCAGTACTTC. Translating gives CASSGGHTYEQYF.

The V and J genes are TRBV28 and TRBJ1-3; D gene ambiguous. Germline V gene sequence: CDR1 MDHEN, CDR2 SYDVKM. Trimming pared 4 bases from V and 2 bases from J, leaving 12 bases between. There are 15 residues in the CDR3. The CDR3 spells CASSSPKGTGNTIYF. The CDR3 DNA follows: TGTGCCAGCAGTTCCCCCAAAGGGACTGGAAACACCATATATTTT.

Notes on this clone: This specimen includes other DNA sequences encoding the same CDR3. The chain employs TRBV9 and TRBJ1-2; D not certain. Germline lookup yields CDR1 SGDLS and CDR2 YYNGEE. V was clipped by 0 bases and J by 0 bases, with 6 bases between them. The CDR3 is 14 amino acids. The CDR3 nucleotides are TGTGCCAGCAGCGTAGAAGCAGCTAACTATGGCTACACCTTC. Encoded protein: CASSVEAANYGYTF.

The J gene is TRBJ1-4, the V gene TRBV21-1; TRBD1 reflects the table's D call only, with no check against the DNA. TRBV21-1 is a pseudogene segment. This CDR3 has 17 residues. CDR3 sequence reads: CASSKAGRDLANEKLFF. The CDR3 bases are TGTGCCAGCAGCAAAGCGGGCAGGGATTTGGCTAATGAAAAACTGTTTTTT.

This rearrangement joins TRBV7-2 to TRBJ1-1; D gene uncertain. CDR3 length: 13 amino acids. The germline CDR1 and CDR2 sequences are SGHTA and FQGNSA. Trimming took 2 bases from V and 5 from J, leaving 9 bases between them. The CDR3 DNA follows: TGTGCCAGCAGCTTATATAGGGAAACTGAAGCTTTCTTT. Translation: CASSLYRETEAFF.

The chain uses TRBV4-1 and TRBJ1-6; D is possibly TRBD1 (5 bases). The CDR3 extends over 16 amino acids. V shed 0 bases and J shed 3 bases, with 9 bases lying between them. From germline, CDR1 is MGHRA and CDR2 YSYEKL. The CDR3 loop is CASSQDLGLYNSPLHF. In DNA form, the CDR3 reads TGCGCCAGCAGCCAAGATCTGGGGCTCTATAATTCACCCCTCCACTTT.

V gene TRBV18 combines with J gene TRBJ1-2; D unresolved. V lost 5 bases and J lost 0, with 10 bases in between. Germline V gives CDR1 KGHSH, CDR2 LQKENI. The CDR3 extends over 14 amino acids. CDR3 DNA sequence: TGTGCCAGCTCAACCTCCCACCCTAACTATGGCTACACCTTC. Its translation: CASSTSHPNYGYTF.

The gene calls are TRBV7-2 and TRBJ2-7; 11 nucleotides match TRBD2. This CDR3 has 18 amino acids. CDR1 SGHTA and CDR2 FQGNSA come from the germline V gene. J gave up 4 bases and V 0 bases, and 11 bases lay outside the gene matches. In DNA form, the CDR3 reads TGTGCCAGCAGCTTAGCGCTCCCGGTGGGACTAGCGGTATACGAGCAGTACTTC. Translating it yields CASSLALPVGLAVYEQYF.

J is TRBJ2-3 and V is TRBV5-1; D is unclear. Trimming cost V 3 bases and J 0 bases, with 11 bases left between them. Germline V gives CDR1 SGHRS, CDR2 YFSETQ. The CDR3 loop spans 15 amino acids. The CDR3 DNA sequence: TGCGCCAGCAGCTCTCTCGGACCTAGCACAGATACGCAGTATTTT. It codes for CASSSLGPSTDTQYF. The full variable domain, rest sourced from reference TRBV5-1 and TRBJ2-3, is KAGVTQTPRYLIKTRGQQVTLSCSPISGHRSVSWYQQTPGQGLQFLFEYFSETQRNKGNFPGRFSGRQFSNSRSEMNVSTLELGDSALYLCASSSLGPSTDTQYFGPGTRLTVL.

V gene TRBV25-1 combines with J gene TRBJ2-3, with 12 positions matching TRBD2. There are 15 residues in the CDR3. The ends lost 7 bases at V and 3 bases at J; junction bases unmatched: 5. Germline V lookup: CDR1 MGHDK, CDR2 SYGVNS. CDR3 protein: CASISGTSGTDTQYF. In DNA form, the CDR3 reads TGTGCCAGCATCTCCGGGACTAGCGGGACAGATACGCAGTATTTT. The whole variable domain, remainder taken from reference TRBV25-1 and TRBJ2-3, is EADIYQTPRYLVIGTGKKITLECSQTMGHDKMYWYQQDPGMELHLIHYSYGVNSTEKGDLSSESTVSRIRTEHFPLTLESARPSHTSQYLCASISGTSGTDTQYFGPGTRLTVL.

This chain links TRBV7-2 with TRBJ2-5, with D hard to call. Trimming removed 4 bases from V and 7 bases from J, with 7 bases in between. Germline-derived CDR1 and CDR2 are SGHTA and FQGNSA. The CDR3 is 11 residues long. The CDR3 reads CASSSPGTQYF. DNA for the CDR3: TGTGCCAGCAGCTCCCCTGGGACCCAGTACTTC.

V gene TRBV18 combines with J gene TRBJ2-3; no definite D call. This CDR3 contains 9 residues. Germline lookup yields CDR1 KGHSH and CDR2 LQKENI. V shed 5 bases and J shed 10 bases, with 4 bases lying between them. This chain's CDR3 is CASSVAQYF. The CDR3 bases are TGTGCCAGCTCAGTGGCGCAGTATTTT.

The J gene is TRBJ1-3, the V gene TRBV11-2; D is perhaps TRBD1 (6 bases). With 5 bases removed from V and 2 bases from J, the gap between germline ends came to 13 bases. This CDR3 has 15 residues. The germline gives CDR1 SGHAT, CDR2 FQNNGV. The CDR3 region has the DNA TGTGCCAGCAGCGCCCGGACAGAGCCTGGAAACACCATATATTTT. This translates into CASSARTEPGNTIYF. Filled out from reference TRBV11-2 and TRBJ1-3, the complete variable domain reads EAGVAQSPRYKIIEKRQSVAFWCNPISGHATLYWYQQILGQGPKLLIQFQNNGVVDDSQLPKDRFSAERLKGVDSTLKIQPAKLEDSAVYLCASSARTEPGNTIYFGEGSWLTVV.

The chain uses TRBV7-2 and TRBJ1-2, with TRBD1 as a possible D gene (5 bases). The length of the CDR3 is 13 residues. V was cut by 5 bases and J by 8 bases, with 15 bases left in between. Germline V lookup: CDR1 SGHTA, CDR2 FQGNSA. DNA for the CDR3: TGTGCCAGCAGCAGCCGGGACGGGCAGGGCTACACCTTC. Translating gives CASSSRDGQGYTF.

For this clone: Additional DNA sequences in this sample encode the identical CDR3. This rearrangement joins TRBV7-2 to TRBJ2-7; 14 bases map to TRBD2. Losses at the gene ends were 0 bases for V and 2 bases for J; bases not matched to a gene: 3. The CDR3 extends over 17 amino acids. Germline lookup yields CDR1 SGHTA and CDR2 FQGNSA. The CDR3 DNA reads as TGTGCCAGCAGCTTAGCAGGGACTAGCGGGAGTCCCTACGAGCAGTACTTC. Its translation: CASSLAGTSGSPYEQYF.

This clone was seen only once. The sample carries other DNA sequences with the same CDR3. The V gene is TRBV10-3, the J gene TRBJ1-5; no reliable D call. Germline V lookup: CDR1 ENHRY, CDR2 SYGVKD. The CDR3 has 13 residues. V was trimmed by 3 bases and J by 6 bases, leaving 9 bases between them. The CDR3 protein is CAISDSGGQPQHF. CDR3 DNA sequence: TGTGCCATCAGTGACTCCGGAGGTCAGCCCCAGCATTTT.

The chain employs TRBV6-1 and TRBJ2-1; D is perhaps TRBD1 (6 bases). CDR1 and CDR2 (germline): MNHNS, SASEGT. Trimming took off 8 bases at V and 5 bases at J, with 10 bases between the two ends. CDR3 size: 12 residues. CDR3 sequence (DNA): TGTGCCAGCGTCCGGGACAACAATGAGCAGTTCTTC. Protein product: CASVRDNNEQFF.

Here the CDR3 DNA reads TGTGCCAGCAGCTTGCGACAGGGACGCGGCGAGCAGTACTTC. This sequence encodes CASSLRQGRGEQYF. V is TRBV5-6 and J is TRBJ2-7; 7 bases line up with TRBD1. Germline assignment: CDR1 SGHDT and CDR2 YYEEEE. The CDR3 length is 14 residues. The J segment lost 6 bases and the V segment lost 1 base, leaving 7 bases of the junction unmatched. Full variable domain (rest looked up from reference TRBV5-6 and TRBJ2-7): DAGVTQSPTHLIKTRGQQVTLRCSPKSGHDTVSWYQQALGQGPQFIFQYYEEEERQRGNFPDRFSGHQFPNYSSELNVNALLLGDSALYLCASSLRQGRGEQYFGPGTRLTVT.

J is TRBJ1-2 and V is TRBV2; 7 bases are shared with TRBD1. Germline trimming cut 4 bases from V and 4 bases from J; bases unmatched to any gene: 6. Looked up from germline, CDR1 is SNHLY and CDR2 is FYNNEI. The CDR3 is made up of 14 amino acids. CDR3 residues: CASSARTGLYGYTF. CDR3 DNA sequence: TGTGCCAGCAGTGCTCGGACAGGACTCTATGGCTACACCTTC. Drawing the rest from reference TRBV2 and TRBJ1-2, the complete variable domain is EPEVTQTPSHQVTQMGQEVILRCVPISNHLYFYWYRQILGQKVEFLVSFYNNEISEKSEIFDDQFSVERPDGSNFTLKIRSTKLEDSAMYFCASSARTGLYGYTFGSGTRLTVV.

CDR3 DNA: TGTGCCAGTTCCGTTTCCAGCGGGGGACTCACAGATACGCAGTATTTT. This gives the protein CASSVSSGGLTDTQYF. The chain uses TRBV19 and TRBJ2-3, with TRBD2 identical over 8 bases. In germline, CDR1 is LNHDA, CDR2 SQIVND (reference sequence). The CDR3 totals 16 residues. Trimming at V came to 8 bases and at J to 2 bases, leaving 12 bases not matched to a gene.

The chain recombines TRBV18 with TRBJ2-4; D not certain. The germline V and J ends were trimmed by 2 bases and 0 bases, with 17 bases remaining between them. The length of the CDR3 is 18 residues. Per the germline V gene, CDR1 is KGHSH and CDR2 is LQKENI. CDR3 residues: CASSPFVPASIAKNIQYF. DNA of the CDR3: TGTGCCAGCTCACCATTTGTTCCGGCTTCCATAGCCAAAAACATTCAGTACTTC.

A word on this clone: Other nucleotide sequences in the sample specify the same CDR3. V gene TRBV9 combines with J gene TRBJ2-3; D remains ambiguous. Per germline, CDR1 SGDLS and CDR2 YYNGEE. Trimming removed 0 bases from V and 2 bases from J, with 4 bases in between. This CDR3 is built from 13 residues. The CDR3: CASSVGNTDTQYF. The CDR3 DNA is TGTGCCAGCAGCGTAGGAAACACAGATACGCAGTATTTT.

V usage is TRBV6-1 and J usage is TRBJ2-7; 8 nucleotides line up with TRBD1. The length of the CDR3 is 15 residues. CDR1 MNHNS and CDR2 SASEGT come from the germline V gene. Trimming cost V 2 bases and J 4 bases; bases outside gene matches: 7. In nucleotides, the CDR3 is TGTGCCAGCAGTGAAATCGCAGGGGGCTGGTACGAGCAGTACTTC. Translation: CASSEIAGGWYEQYF.

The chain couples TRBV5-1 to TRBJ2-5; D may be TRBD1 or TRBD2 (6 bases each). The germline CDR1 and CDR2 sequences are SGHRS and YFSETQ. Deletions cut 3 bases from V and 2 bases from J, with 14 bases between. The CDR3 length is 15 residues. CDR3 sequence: CASSWGAGPQETQYF. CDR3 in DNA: TGCGCCAGCAGCTGGGGGGCAGGACCGCAAGAGACCCAGTACTTC.